The present T cell receptor beta chain was sequenced within a study of T cell repertoires in cytomegalovirus infection. Study-wide findings and caveats: There were carriers of CMV plus the relevant HLA, and cumulative public TCR beta family frequency identified them.

TCRdb passed the reads through MiXCR, listing each CDR3 protein once. The data hold hundreds of thousands of distinct CDR3 sequences, with 31% observed a single time. Germline CDR1 reads SGHRS; CDR2 reads YFSETQ. The V end lost 6 bases, the J end lost 6 bases, and 21 bases lay between the germline ends. CDR3 size: 16 residues. In regard to this clonotype: Its antigen is as yet unknown.

The chain couples TRBV5-1 to TRBJ1-4, with D tentatively TRBD1 (5 bases). Sample: PBMCs. This receptor was identified in a human donor in good health (CMV status not recorded). Some clones in this sample may be carry-over from other donors' samples. CDR3 protein: CASTPGGAEGDEKLFF. CDR3 DNA: TGCGCCAGCACCCCAGGTGGGGCCGAGGGAGATGAAAAACTGTTTTTT.